What follows describes a single TCR beta chain. Produced via immunoSEQ multiplex PCR; TCRdb's table is partial and in-frame only. The data show some 23,000 clones, with roughly 83% seen just once and roughly 0.65% held by the top ten. This specimen comes from a study of T cells in narcolepsy. This TCR derives from a human donor with narcolepsy. The sequenced sample consisted of CD45RA- memory CD4+ T cells from PBMCs.

DNA of the CDR3: TGTGCCAGCAGCTTGGATGGCCAGAGCGGCACTGAAGCTTTCTTT. This translates into CASSLDGQSGTEAFF. The chain combines TRBV5-6 with TRBJ1-1; D is undetermined. The germline V and J ends were trimmed by 0 bases and 4 bases, with 13 bases remaining between them. CDR1 is SGHDT and CDR2 is YYEEEE in the germline V gene. The length of the CDR3 is 15 residues.